The rows below give T cell receptor beta chains drawn from one sample of a study of CD8 T cells in Susac syndrome. TCRdb reprocessed the immunoSEQ multiplex PCR reads with MiXCR, giving one entry per CDR3 protein. The table shows around 170,000 distinct CDR3 sequences, with roughly 95% occurring only once. Material for sequencing was CD8+ T cells from PBMCs. These receptors were obtained from a human donor with multiple sclerosis. CDR3s include the opening cysteine and the closing phenylalanine or tryptophan. The D gene is left open where the match is weak. The listing skips clone size in some rows; elsewhere it reads once, few, many or a size class.

CDR3 DNA: TGTGCCAGCAGTTTAATTCGCGAGCAGTACTTC
CDR3 protein: CASSLIREQYF
V gene: TRBV28
D gene: .
CDR3 length: 11
J gene: TRBJ2-7
clone size: .

CDR3 DNA: TGTGCCAGCAGCTTAAACAGACCGGGCTACGAGCAGTACTTC
CDR3 protein: CASSLNRPGYEQYF
V gene: TRBV7-8
D gene: .
CDR3 length: 14
J gene: TRBJ2-7
clone size: .

CDR3 DNA: TGCGCCAGTGGTATAGCGGGAGGCGGGGAGCTGTTTTTT
CDR3 protein: CASGIAGGGELFF
V gene: TRBV4-1
D gene: TRBD2
CDR3 length: 13
J gene: TRBJ2-2
clone size: once

CDR3 DNA: TGTGCCAGCAGGGATTCCGGGGAGCTGTTTTTT
CDR3 protein: CASRDSGELFF
V gene: TRBV2
D gene: .
CDR3 length: 11
J gene: TRBJ2-2
clone size: .

CDR3 DNA: TGTGCCAGCAGTTTATCTGTTGCTGGGAGCAATCAGCCCCAGCATTTT
CDR3 protein: CASSLSVAGSNQPQHF
V gene: TRBV27
D gene: .
CDR3 length: 16
J gene: TRBJ1-5
clone size: .

CDR3 DNA: TGTGCCAGCAGGATTATCCCAGGGACCCACACCTTC
CDR3 protein: CASRIIPGTHTF
V gene: TRBV6-6
D gene: .
CDR3 length: 12
J gene: TRBJ1-2
clone size: .

CDR3 DNA: TGCAGCGTTGAAGGTCCAGGGGGTCTGAGCTCCTACAATGAGCAGTTCTTC
CDR3 protein: CSVEGPGGLSSYNEQFF
V gene: TRBV29-1
D gene: TRBD1
CDR3 length: 17
J gene: TRBJ2-1
clone size: .

CDR3 DNA: TGTGCCTGGTACGGCGGGAGAGGCTACAATGAGCAGTTCTTC
CDR3 protein: CAWYGGRGYNEQFF
V gene: TRBV30
D gene: TRBD2
CDR3 length: 14
J gene: TRBJ2-1
clone size: .

CDR3 DNA: TGTGCCAGCAGCGTCCAGGGGGGTGGGTCTGAAGCTTTCTTT
CDR3 protein: CASSVQGGGSEAFF
V gene: TRBV9
D gene: TRBD1
CDR3 length: 14
J gene: TRBJ1-1
clone size: .

CDR3 DNA: TGCAGTGCTAGGAATATTGAGGCCATGAAGACCCAGTACTTC
CDR3 protein: CSARNIEAMKTQYF
V gene: TRBV20-1
D gene: .
CDR3 length: 14
J gene: TRBJ2-5
clone size: .

CDR3 DNA: TGCGCCAGCAGCTTGGATCTTGAGCAGGTTAATGAAGCTTTCTTT
CDR3 protein: CASSLDLEQVNEAFF
V gene: TRBV5-1
D gene: .
CDR3 length: 15
J gene: TRBJ1-1
clone size: .

CDR3 DNA: TGTGCCAGTAGTGATCGGGATTTGGGCTATGGCTACACCTTC
CDR3 protein: CASSDRDLGYGYTF
V gene: TRBV19
D gene: .
CDR3 length: 14
J gene: TRBJ1-2
clone size: .

CDR3 DNA: TGTGCCATCGCCGTGGGGGGCGGCCTCAATGAGCAGTTCTTC
CDR3 protein: CAIAVGGGLNEQFF
V gene: TRBV10-3
D gene: .
CDR3 length: 14
J gene: TRBJ2-1
clone size: .

CDR3 DNA: TGTGCCAGCAGCTGGACTGGCGGGGGGTACAATGAGCAGTTCTTC
CDR3 protein: CASSWTGGGYNEQFF
V gene: TRBV7-8
D gene: TRBD2
CDR3 length: 15
J gene: TRBJ2-1
clone size: .

CDR3 DNA: TGCGCCAGCGGTGGCCAGCAAGAGACCCAGTACTTC
CDR3 protein: CASGGQQETQYF
V gene: TRBV5-1
D gene: .
CDR3 length: 12
J gene: TRBJ2-5
clone size: .

CDR3 DNA: TGCAGCGTTGACGGGCGGGAGGCACACTACAATGAGCAGTTCTTC
CDR3 protein: CSVDGREAHYNEQFF
V gene: TRBV29-1
D gene: TRBD2
CDR3 length: 15
J gene: TRBJ2-1
clone size: .

CDR3 DNA: TGCAGCGTTGAAGTGCCGGGCTCCTACGAGCAGTACTTC
CDR3 protein: CSVEVPGSYEQYF
V gene: TRBV29-1
D gene: .
CDR3 length: 13
J gene: TRBJ2-7
clone size: .

CDR3 DNA: TGTGCCACCAGTGATATGATAGGGGTGGACGAGCAGTACTTC
CDR3 protein: CATSDMIGVDEQYF
V gene: TRBV24-1
D gene: .
CDR3 length: 14
J gene: TRBJ2-7
clone size: once

CDR3 DNA: TGTGCCAGCTCCACTAGCGGCTACTCCTACGAGCAGTACTTC
CDR3 protein: CASSTSGYSYEQYF
V gene: TRBV27
D gene: TRBD2
CDR3 length: 14
J gene: TRBJ2-7
clone size: once

CDR3 DNA: TGTGCCAGCAGCGTAGGGACAGGGCCCTCCTACAATGAGCAGTTCTTC
CDR3 protein: CASSVGTGPSYNEQFF
V gene: TRBV9
D gene: TRBD1
CDR3 length: 16
J gene: TRBJ2-1
clone size: .

CDR3 DNA: TGTGCCAGCAGCACCAGGGGAAACTACGAGCAGTACTTC
CDR3 protein: CASSTRGNYEQYF
V gene: TRBV13
D gene: .
CDR3 length: 13
J gene: TRBJ2-7
clone size: .

CDR3 DNA: TGTGCCAGCAGCGGCGAGGCAAAGAACACTGAAGCTTTCTTT
CDR3 protein: CASSGEAKNTEAFF
V gene: TRBV7-9
D gene: .
CDR3 length: 14
J gene: TRBJ1-1
clone size: .

CDR3 DNA: TGCAGCGTTTGGACCGGGACTAATGAAAAACTGTTTTTT
CDR3 protein: CSVWTGTNEKLFF
V gene: TRBV29-1
D gene: .
CDR3 length: 13
J gene: TRBJ1-4
clone size: .

CDR3 DNA: TGTGCCAGCAACACAGGGGCCGCGAGGTCTACAGATACGCAGTATTTT
CDR3 protein: CASNTGAARSTDTQYF
V gene: TRBV28
D gene: TRBD1
CDR3 length: 16
J gene: TRBJ2-3
clone size: .

CDR3 DNA: TGTGCCAGCAGCGTGTCGGGATTTAACACTGAAGCTTTCTTT
CDR3 protein: CASSVSGFNTEAFF
V gene: TRBV9
D gene: .
CDR3 length: 14
J gene: TRBJ1-1
clone size: .

CDR3 DNA: TGTGCCTGGACGGACAGGGGTGATGAAGCTTTCTTT
CDR3 protein: CAWTDRGDEAFF
V gene: TRBV30
D gene: TRBD1
CDR3 length: 12
J gene: TRBJ1-1
clone size: .

CDR3 DNA: TGTGCCAGCAGTTTATTCTCGGCGGCCGGGGAGCTGTTTTTT
CDR3 protein: CASSLFSAAGELFF
V gene: TRBV27
D gene: .
CDR3 length: 14
J gene: TRBJ2-2
clone size: once

CDR3 DNA: TGTGCCAGCTCAGCTTCGCACAGTGGGTACTACGAGCAGTACTTC
CDR3 protein: CASSASHSGYYEQYF
V gene: TRBV5-6
D gene: .
CDR3 length: 15
J gene: TRBJ2-7
clone size: .

CDR3 DNA: TGCGCCAACAGGGGTCCCGGGGAGCTGTTTTTT
CDR3 protein: CANRGPGELFF
V gene: TRBV5-1
D gene: TRBD1
CDR3 length: 11
J gene: TRBJ2-2
clone size: .

CDR3 DNA: TGTGCCAGCAACCCTACAGGAGCAGGTCCGGCCGGGGAGCTGTTTTTT
CDR3 protein: CASNPTGAGPAGELFF
V gene: TRBV2
D gene: .
CDR3 length: 16
J gene: TRBJ2-2
clone size: .

CDR3 DNA: TGCAGTGCTAGAGGCCCGGGACAGGGAGAAGAGGAGCAGTTCTTC
CDR3 protein: CSARGPGQGEEEQFF
V gene: TRBV20-1
D gene: TRBD1
CDR3 length: 15
J gene: TRBJ2-1
clone size: .

CDR3 DNA: TGTGCCAGCAGTGCCCGAGGGCCCTTCTACGAGCAGTACTTC
CDR3 protein: CASSARGPFYEQYF
V gene: TRBV6-1
D gene: .
CDR3 length: 14
J gene: TRBJ2-7
clone size: .

CDR3 DNA: TGTGCCAGCAGCCAGGGAGGGCTAGCGCAGTACTTC
CDR3 protein: CASSQGGLAQYF
V gene: TRBV5-4
D gene: TRBD2
CDR3 length: 12
J gene: TRBJ2-7
clone size: .

CDR3 DNA: TGTGCCAGCAGGTCTAGCGGGAGTACAGATACGCAGTATTTT
CDR3 protein: CASRSSGSTDTQYF
V gene: TRBV28
D gene: TRBD2
CDR3 length: 14
J gene: TRBJ2-3
clone size: .

CDR3 DNA: TGCAGCGTCCGGGACAGGAGCAACTATGGCTACACCTTC
CDR3 protein: CSVRDRSNYGYTF
V gene: TRBV29-1
D gene: TRBD1
CDR3 length: 13
J gene: TRBJ1-2
clone size: .